This TCR beta chain was documented in a study of Graves' ophthalmopathy and Graves' hyperthyroidism. Germline V gene data show CDR1 as KGHSH and CDR2 as LQKENI. The CDR3 extends over 11 amino acids. This clonotype was found a few times. No antigen is known for it. Compared with germline, one end of the junction differs, possibly owing to a read error. Transcripts of RNA were the source for amplifying TCR beta CDR3 regions. The first-round RT-PCR employed HTBI primers together with the Qiagen OneStep RT-PCR kit. A multiplex PCR was then performed as the second round. TCRdb redid the calling of the multiplex PCR reads with MiXCR, one entry per CDR3 protein. Found here are roughly 400,000 distinct CDR3 sequences, about a sixth of them singletons; the top ten hold 2% to 3%. Hyperthyroidism showing no ophthalmopathy within 18 months of follow-up was stable. Hyperthyroidism in these 18- to 65-year-old patients was newly diagnosed, lasting under 2 months. It was on clinical symptoms, serum thyroxine, TRAb, thyroid ultrasound and orbital computed tomography that diagnosis relied.

Study results and limitations: The model reached roughly 71% sensitivity and approximately 72% specificity for predicting ophthalmopathy progression.

The chain joins TRBV18 to TRBJ2-5, with no clear D. This receptor was obtained from an adult woman with stable Graves' hyperthyroidism. Sequenced input: peripheral blood. CDR3 nucleotides: TGTGCCAGCTCCACAAAAGAGGCCCAGTACTTC. As protein: CASSTKEAQYF.